The rows below give T cell receptor beta chains drawn from one sample of a study of graft-versus-host responses after intestinal transplantation. Method: immunoSEQ multiplex PCR; TCRdb's copy keeps in-frame clones and lacks some. The top ten hold about 4.3% of the sample, which has around 67,000 clones, 90% seen once. No antigen is known for these receptors. The material was unstimulated CD8+ T cells sorted from spleen or lymph node cells, obtained before transplant. The receptor source for this set is a human donor who was the organ donor for an intestinal transplant. Each CDR3 is given with its conserved first and last residue. The order of the fields is J gene, D gene, V gene, clone size, CDR3 protein, CDR3 DNA. D genes are given only for firm matches. The size of a clone is reported for some rows only, either as once, few or many, or as a class for expanded clones.

J gene: TRBJ2-3; D gene: TRBD2; V gene: TRBV7-3; clone size: -; CDR3 protein: CASSQPTSGVTDTQYF; CDR3 DNA: TGTGCCAGCAGCCAGCCCACTAGCGGGGTAACGGATACGCAGTATTTT
J gene: TRBJ1-5; D gene: TRBD1; V gene: TRBV7-9; clone size: -; CDR3 protein: CASSQGENQPQHF; CDR3 DNA: TGTGCCAGCTCACAGGGGGAAAATCAGCCCCAGCATTTT
J gene: TRBJ2-6; D gene: -; V gene: TRBV12-5; clone size: -; CDR3 protein: CASALTLGANVLTF; CDR3 DNA: TGTGCTAGCGCACTTACTTTGGGGGCCAACGTCCTGACTTTC
J gene: TRBJ2-4; D gene: -; V gene: TRBV7-8; clone size: -; CDR3 protein: CASSLEVAKNIQYF; CDR3 DNA: TGTGCCAGCAGCCTCGAGGTAGCCAAAAACATTCAGTACTTC
J gene: TRBJ2-1; D gene: -; V gene: TRBV13; clone size: -; CDR3 protein: CASGGDSIYNEQFF; CDR3 DNA: TGTGCCAGCGGAGGGGACTCAATTTACAATGAGCAGTTCTTC
J gene: TRBJ1-6; D gene: -; V gene: TRBV4-1; clone size: -; CDR3 protein: CASSQERGSPLHF; CDR3 DNA: TGCGCCAGCAGCCAAGAAAGGGGTTCACCCCTCCACTTT
J gene: TRBJ1-4; D gene: TRBD1; V gene: TRBV6-1; clone size: -; CDR3 protein: CASSVDRGHEKLFF; CDR3 DNA: TGTGCCAGCAGTGTTGACAGGGGGCATGAAAAACTGTTTTTT
J gene: TRBJ1-1; D gene: -; V gene: TRBV9; clone size: once; CDR3 protein: CASSPSQDTWEDTEAFF; CDR3 DNA: TGTGCCAGCAGCCCCTCTCAGGACACCTGGGAGGACACTGAAGCTTTCTTT
J gene: TRBJ2-4; D gene: -; V gene: TRBV5-6; clone size: -; CDR3 protein: CASSLQNIQYF; CDR3 DNA: TGTGCCAGCAGCCTTCAAAACATTCAGTACTTC
J gene: TRBJ2-5; D gene: -; V gene: TRBV28; clone size: -; CDR3 protein: CASSYTKGQIQETQYF; CDR3 DNA: TGTGCCAGCAGCTACACCAAAGGACAGATCCAAGAGACCCAGTACTTC
J gene: TRBJ2-3; D gene: -; V gene: TRBV4-1; clone size: -; CDR3 protein: CASSQDRDQDTQYF; CDR3 DNA: TGCGCCAGCAGCCAAGACCGGGATCAAGATACGCAGTATTTT
J gene: TRBJ2-5; D gene: -; V gene: TRBV6-5; clone size: -; CDR3 protein: CASRKGGARETQYF; CDR3 DNA: TGTGCCAGCAGAAAAGGAGGGGCGCGAGAGACCCAGTACTTC
J gene: TRBJ2-1; D gene: TRBD1; V gene: TRBV28; clone size: -; CDR3 protein: CASSQYRGTYNEQFF; CDR3 DNA: TGTGCCAGCAGTCAATACAGGGGGACCTACAATGAGCAGTTCTTC
J gene: TRBJ1-1; D gene: -; V gene: TRBV4-3; clone size: -; CDR3 protein: CASSQDSGGWDTEAFF; CDR3 DNA: TGCGCCAGCAGCCAAGATAGTGGAGGGTGGGACACTGAAGCTTTCTTT
J gene: TRBJ1-4; D gene: TRBD1; V gene: TRBV4-3; clone size: -; CDR3 protein: CASSQLSDRVEKLFF; CDR3 DNA: TGCGCCAGCAGCCAACTTTCGGACAGGGTTGAAAAACTGTTTTTT
J gene: TRBJ2-4; D gene: -; V gene: TRBV29-1; clone size: -; CDR3 protein: CSVEDGDLRGRNIQYF; CDR3 DNA: TGCAGCGTTGAAGATGGGGACCTCAGGGGACGGAACATTCAGTACTTC
J gene: TRBJ1-2; D gene: TRBD1; V gene: TRBV23-1; clone size: -; CDR3 protein: CASSQSSTGQGYGYTF; CDR3 DNA: TGCGCCAGCAGTCAATCGAGTACCGGACAGGGCTATGGCTACACCTTC
J gene: TRBJ2-1; D gene: TRBD2; V gene: TRBV5-6; clone size: -; CDR3 protein: CASTPPRLAGGPINNEQFF; CDR3 DNA: TGTGCCAGCACCCCGCCGAGACTAGCGGGGGGGCCGATAAACAATGAGCAGTTCTTC
J gene: TRBJ2-2; D gene: -; V gene: TRBV27; clone size: once; CDR3 protein: CASSPGWVHGELFF; CDR3 DNA: TGTGCCAGCAGTCCAGGGTGGGTTCACGGGGAGCTGTTTTTT
J gene: TRBJ1-1; D gene: -; V gene: TRBV19; clone size: few; CDR3 protein: CASSIPFEAFF; CDR3 DNA: TGTGCCAGTAGTATCCCCTTTGAAGCTTTCTTT
J gene: TRBJ2-1; D gene: -; V gene: TRBV27; clone size: -; CDR3 protein: CATSREESSYNEQFF; CDR3 DNA: TGTGCCACCTCGAGGGAGGAATCCTCCTACAATGAGCAGTTCTTC
J gene: TRBJ2-5; D gene: TRBD2; V gene: TRBV10-2; clone size: few; CDR3 protein: CASSERGGWETQYF; CDR3 DNA: TGCGCCAGCAGTGAGCGGGGGGGCTGGGAGACCCAGTACTTC
J gene: TRBJ1-2; D gene: -; V gene: TRBV15; clone size: -; CDR3 protein: CATSRGTAPLLYGYTF; CDR3 DNA: TGTGCCACCAGCAGAGGGACAGCTCCACTCCTATACGGCTACACCTTC
J gene: TRBJ1-3; D gene: -; V gene: TRBV2; clone size: once; CDR3 protein: CASSEITGTLSGNTIYF; CDR3 DNA: TGTGCCAGCAGCGAAATAACAGGGACGCTCTCTGGAAACACCATATATTTT
J gene: TRBJ2-2; D gene: TRBD1; V gene: TRBV4-1; clone size: once; CDR3 protein: CASSQGTGGTNTGELFF; CDR3 DNA: TGCGCCAGCAGCCAAGGAACAGGGGGAACGAACACCGGGGAGCTGTTTTTT
J gene: TRBJ2-1; D gene: -; V gene: TRBV5-4; clone size: once; CDR3 protein: CASSLGAYNEQFF; CDR3 DNA: TGTGCCAGCAGCTTGGGGGCTTACAACGAGCAGTTCTTC
J gene: TRBJ1-5; D gene: -; V gene: TRBV5-3; clone size: -; CDR3 protein: CARKWAFWAGAIGQPQHF; CDR3 DNA: TGTGCCAGAAAATGGGCTTTTTGGGCTGGGGCAATCGGTCAGCCCCAGCATTTT
J gene: TRBJ2-1; D gene: TRBD2; V gene: TRBV11-2; clone size: -; CDR3 protein: CASSLKPRLAGPYNEQFF; CDR3 DNA: TGTGCCAGCAGCCTAAAACCTCGTCTAGCGGGGCCTTACAATGAGCAGTTCTTC
J gene: TRBJ2-2; D gene: TRBD2; V gene: TRBV6-5; clone size: -; CDR3 protein: CASSYSVAGGPGELFF; CDR3 DNA: TGTGCCAGCAGTTACTCCGTAGCGGGGGGGCCCGGGGAGCTGTTTTTT
J gene: TRBJ1-2; D gene: -; V gene: TRBV2; clone size: -; CDR3 protein: CAIKTAGYTF; CDR3 DNA: TGTGCCATCAAGACAGCTGGCTACACCTTC
J gene: TRBJ2-5; D gene: TRBD2; V gene: TRBV9; clone size: -; CDR3 protein: CASSPGFVAGGQETQYF; CDR3 DNA: TGTGCCAGCAGCCCCGGGTTCGTAGCGGGGGGGCAAGAGACCCAGTACTTC
J gene: TRBJ2-1; D gene: -; V gene: TRBV28; clone size: -; CDR3 protein: CASSQTATLNEQFF; CDR3 DNA: TGTGCCAGCAGCCAAACAGCAACCCTCAATGAGCAGTTCTTC
J gene: TRBJ2-1; D gene: TRBD1; V gene: TRBV2; clone size: -; CDR3 protein: CASSHGQGTVNEQFF; CDR3 DNA: TGTGCCAGCAGTCATGGACAGGGAACAGTTAATGAGCAGTTCTTC
J gene: TRBJ1-1; D gene: TRBD1; V gene: TRBV30; clone size: -; CDR3 protein: CAWSLRTGGPVMAFF; CDR3 DNA: TGTGCCTGGAGTCTCCGAACAGGGGGCCCAGTCATGGCTTTCTTT
J gene: TRBJ1-4; D gene: TRBD1; V gene: TRBV19; clone size: -; CDR3 protein: CASSIGTALEEKLFF; CDR3 DNA: TGTGCCAGTAGTATCGGGACAGCTTTAGAAGAAAAACTGTTTTTT
J gene: TRBJ1-5; D gene: -; V gene: TRBV28; clone size: -; CDR3 protein: CASSSGNQPQHF; CDR3 DNA: TGTGCCAGCAGTTCAGGGAATCAGCCCCAGCATTTT
J gene: TRBJ1-1; D gene: -; V gene: TRBV5-1; clone size: -; CDR3 protein: CASRTSQGPNTEAFF; CDR3 DNA: TGCGCCAGCAGAACATCCCAGGGGCCGAACACTGAAGCTTTCTTT
J gene: TRBJ1-5; D gene: -; V gene: TRBV4-1; clone size: -; CDR3 protein: CASSQDAGSNQPQHF; CDR3 DNA: TGCGCCAGCAGCCAAGATGCCGGGAGCAATCAGCCCCAGCATTTT
J gene: TRBJ1-3; D gene: -; V gene: TRBV28; clone size: once; CDR3 protein: CASSPGLRGNTIYF; CDR3 DNA: TGTGCCAGCAGTCCTGGGCTAAGAGGAAACACCATATATTTT
J gene: TRBJ1-2; D gene: TRBD1; V gene: TRBV6-1; clone size: -; CDR3 protein: CASSPGQGVNGYTF; CDR3 DNA: TGTGCCAGCAGTCCGGGACAGGGAGTGAATGGCTACACCTTC
J gene: TRBJ2-3; D gene: -; V gene: TRBV7-3; clone size: -; CDR3 protein: CASSPQVLASTDTQYF; CDR3 DNA: TGTGCCAGCAGCCCTCAGGTCCTAGCCTCCACAGATACGCAGTATTTT
J gene: TRBJ1-2; D gene: -; V gene: TRBV28; clone size: few; CDR3 protein: CASRPPTGDYGYTF; CDR3 DNA: TGTGCCAGCAGGCCACCCACGGGGGACTATGGCTACACCTTC
J gene: TRBJ1-6; D gene: -; V gene: TRBV18; clone size: few; CDR3 protein: CASSPEENYNSPLHF; CDR3 DNA: TGTGCCAGCTCACCGGAGGAAAACTATAATTCACCCCTCCACTTT
J gene: TRBJ1-1; D gene: TRBD1; V gene: TRBV10-3; clone size: -; CDR3 protein: CATGQGAGNTEAFF; CDR3 DNA: TGTGCCACCGGACAGGGGGCAGGGAACACTGAAGCTTTCTTT
J gene: TRBJ1-1; D gene: -; V gene: TRBV6-6; clone size: -; CDR3 protein: CASSAGNTEAFF; CDR3 DNA: TGTGCCAGCAGTGCAGGGAACACTGAAGCTTTCTTT
J gene: TRBJ2-1; D gene: TRBD2; V gene: TRBV6-1; clone size: -; CDR3 protein: CASSTVAGPYNEQFF; CDR3 DNA: TGTGCCAGCAGTACCGTAGCGGGTCCTTACAATGAGCAGTTCTTC
J gene: TRBJ2-1; D gene: TRBD2; V gene: TRBV27; clone size: -; CDR3 protein: CASSLGAGTSSYNEQFF; CDR3 DNA: TGTGCCAGCAGTTTAGGTGCTGGGACTAGCTCCTACAATGAGCAGTTCTTC
J gene: TRBJ1-3; D gene: TRBD1; V gene: TRBV4-1; clone size: -; CDR3 protein: CASSQDRTGVDTIYF; CDR3 DNA: TGCGCCAGCAGCCAAGATCGGACAGGGGTGGACACCATATATTTT
J gene: TRBJ1-5; D gene: -; V gene: TRBV12-1; clone size: -; CDR3 protein: CASSPRIAGGVRNQPQHF; CDR3 DNA: TGTGCCAGCAGCCCTCGTATCGCGGGGGGCGTAAGGAATCAGCCCCAGCATTTT
J gene: TRBJ2-1; D gene: TRBD2; V gene: TRBV2; clone size: -; CDR3 protein: CASKKSGGVAYNEQFF; CDR3 DNA: TGTGCCAGCAAAAAAAGCGGGGGGGTCGCCTACAATGAGCAGTTCTTC
J gene: TRBJ1-2; D gene: TRBD1; V gene: TRBV13; clone size: -; CDR3 protein: CASSPPGTGYGYTF; CDR3 DNA: TGTGCCAGCAGCCCTCCCGGGACAGGGTATGGCTACACCTTC
J gene: TRBJ2-5; D gene: TRBD2; V gene: TRBV28; clone size: once; CDR3 protein: CASRLAGGGGETQYF; CDR3 DNA: TGTGCCAGCCGACTAGCGGGGGGCGGGGGAGAGACCCAGTACTTC
J gene: TRBJ1-1; D gene: -; V gene: TRBV11-2; clone size: -; CDR3 protein: CASSLNPKRRAFF; CDR3 DNA: TGTGCCAGCAGCTTGAATCCGAAACGTCGGGCTTTCTTT
J gene: TRBJ1-5; D gene: -; V gene: TRBV5-1; clone size: once; CDR3 protein: CASSLGHSQPQHF; CDR3 DNA: TGCGCCAGCAGCTTGGGACACTCCCAGCCCCAGCATTTT
J gene: TRBJ1-1; D gene: TRBD1; V gene: TRBV10-1; clone size: -; CDR3 protein: CASSEDRDTEAFF; CDR3 DNA: TGCGCCAGCAGTGAGGACAGGGACACTGAAGCTTTCTTT
J gene: TRBJ2-6; D gene: -; V gene: TRBV19; clone size: -; CDR3 protein: CASSIGSSGANVLTF; CDR3 DNA: TGTGCCAGTAGTATCGGGAGCTCTGGGGCCAACGTCCTGACTTTC
J gene: TRBJ1-2; D gene: -; V gene: TRBV6-5; clone size: -; CDR3 protein: CASSYGRSHGYTF; CDR3 DNA: TGTGCCAGCAGTTACGGTCGGAGTCATGGCTACACCTTC